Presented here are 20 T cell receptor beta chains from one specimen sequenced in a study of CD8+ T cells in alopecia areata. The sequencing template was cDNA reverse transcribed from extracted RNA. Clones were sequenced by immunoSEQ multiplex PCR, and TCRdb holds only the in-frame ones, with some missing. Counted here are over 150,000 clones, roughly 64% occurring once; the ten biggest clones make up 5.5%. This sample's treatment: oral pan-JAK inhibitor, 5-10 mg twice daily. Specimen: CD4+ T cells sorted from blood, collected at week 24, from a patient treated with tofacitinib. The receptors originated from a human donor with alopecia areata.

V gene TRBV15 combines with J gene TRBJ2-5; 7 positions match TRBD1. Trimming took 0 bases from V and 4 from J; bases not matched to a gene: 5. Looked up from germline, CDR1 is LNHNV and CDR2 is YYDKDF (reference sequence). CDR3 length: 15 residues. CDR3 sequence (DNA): TGTGCCACCAGCAGAGATTCGAGGGGGCCAGAGACCCAGTACTTC. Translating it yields CATSRDSRGPETQYF.

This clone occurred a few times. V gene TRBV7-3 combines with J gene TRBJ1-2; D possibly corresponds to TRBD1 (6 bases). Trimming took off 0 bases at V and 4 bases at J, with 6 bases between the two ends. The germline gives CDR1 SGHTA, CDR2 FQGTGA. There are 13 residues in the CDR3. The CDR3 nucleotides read TGTGCCAGCAGCTTAACAGGGGGCTATGGCTACACCTTC. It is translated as CASSLTGGYGYTF.

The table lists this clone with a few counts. CDR3 in amino acids: CASSSAGGALDTQYF. CDR3 nucleotide sequence: TGTGCCAGCAGCTCCGCTGGGGGGGCCCTGGATACGCAGTATTTT. This chain links TRBV7-6 with TRBJ2-3; weak D call: TRBD2 (7 bases). This CDR3 is built from 15 residues. Germline CDR1 is SGHVS and CDR2 is FNYEAQ. Deletions cut 4 bases from V and 6 bases from J, with 17 bases between.

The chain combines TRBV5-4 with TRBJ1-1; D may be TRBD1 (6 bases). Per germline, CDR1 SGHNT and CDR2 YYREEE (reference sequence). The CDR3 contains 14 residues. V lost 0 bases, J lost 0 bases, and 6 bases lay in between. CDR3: CASSLGTVNTEAFF. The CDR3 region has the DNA TGTGCCAGCAGCTTGGGGACAGTGAACACTGAAGCTTTCTTT. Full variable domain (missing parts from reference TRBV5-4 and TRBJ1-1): ETGVTQSPTHLIKTRGQQVTLRCSSQSGHNTVSWYQQALGQGPQFIFQYYREEENGRGNFPPRFSGLQFPNYSSELNVNALELDDSALYLCASSLGTVNTEAFFGQGTRLTVV.

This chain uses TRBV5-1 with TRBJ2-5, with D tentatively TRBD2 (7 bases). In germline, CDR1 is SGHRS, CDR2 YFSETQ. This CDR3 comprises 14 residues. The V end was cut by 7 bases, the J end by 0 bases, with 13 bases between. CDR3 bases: TGCGCCAGCCACGAGGGGGGGAACCAAGAGACCCAGTACTTC. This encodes CASHEGGNQETQYF.

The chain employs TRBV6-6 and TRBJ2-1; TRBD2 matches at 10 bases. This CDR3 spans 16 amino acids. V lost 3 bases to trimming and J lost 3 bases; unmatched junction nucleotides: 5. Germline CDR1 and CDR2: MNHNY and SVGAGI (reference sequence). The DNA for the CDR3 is TGTGCCAGCAGTTATAGCGGGGGGACAAACTACAATGAGCAGTTCTTC. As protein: CASSYSGGTNYNEQFF.

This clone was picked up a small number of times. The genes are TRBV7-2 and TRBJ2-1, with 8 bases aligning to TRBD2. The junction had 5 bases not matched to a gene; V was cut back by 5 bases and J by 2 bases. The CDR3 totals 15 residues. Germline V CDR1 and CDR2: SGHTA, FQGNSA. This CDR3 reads CASSPRGATYNEQFF. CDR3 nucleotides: TGTGCCAGCAGCCCGCGGGGGGCGACCTACAATGAGCAGTTCTTC.

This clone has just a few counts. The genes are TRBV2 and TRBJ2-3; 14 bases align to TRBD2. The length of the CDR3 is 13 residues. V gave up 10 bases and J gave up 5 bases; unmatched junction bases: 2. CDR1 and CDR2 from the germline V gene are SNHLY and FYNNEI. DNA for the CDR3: TGTGCCATGACTAGCGGGGGGGTAGATACGCAGTATTTT. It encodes CAMTSGGVDTQYF.

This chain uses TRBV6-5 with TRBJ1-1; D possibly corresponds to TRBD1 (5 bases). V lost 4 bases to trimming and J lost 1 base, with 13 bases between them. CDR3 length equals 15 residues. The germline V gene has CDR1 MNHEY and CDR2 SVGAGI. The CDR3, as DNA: TGTGCCAGCAGTTGGGGGTGGGGGAAGAACACTGAAGCTTTCTTT. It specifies CASSWGWGKNTEAFF.

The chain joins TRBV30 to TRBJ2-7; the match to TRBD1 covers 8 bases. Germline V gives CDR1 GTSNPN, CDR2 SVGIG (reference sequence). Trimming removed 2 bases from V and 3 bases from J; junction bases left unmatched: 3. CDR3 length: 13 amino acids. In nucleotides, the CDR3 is TGTGCCTGGAGTCCGGGGACAGGCTACGAGCAGTACTTC. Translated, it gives CAWSPGTGYEQYF.

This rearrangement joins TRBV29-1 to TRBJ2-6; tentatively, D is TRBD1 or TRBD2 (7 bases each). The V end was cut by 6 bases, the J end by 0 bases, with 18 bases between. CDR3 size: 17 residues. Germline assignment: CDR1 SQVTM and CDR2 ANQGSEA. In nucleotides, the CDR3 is TGCAGCGTCAAGACAGGGACTACGTACTCTGGGGCCAACGTCCTGACTTTC. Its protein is CSVKTGTTYSGANVLTF.

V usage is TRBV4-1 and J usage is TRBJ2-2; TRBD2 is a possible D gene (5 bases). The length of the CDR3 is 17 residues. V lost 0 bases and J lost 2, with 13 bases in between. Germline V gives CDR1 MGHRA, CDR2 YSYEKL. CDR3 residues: CASSQDFFGDNTGELFF. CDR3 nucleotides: TGCGCCAGCAGCCAAGATTTTTTCGGGGATAACACCGGGGAGCTGTTTTTT.

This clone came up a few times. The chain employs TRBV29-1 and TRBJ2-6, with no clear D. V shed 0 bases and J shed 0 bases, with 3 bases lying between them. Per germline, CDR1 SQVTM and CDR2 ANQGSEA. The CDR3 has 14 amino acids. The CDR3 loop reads CSVEDSSGANVLTF. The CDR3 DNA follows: TGCAGCGTTGAAGACAGCTCTGGGGCCAACGTCCTGACTTTC.

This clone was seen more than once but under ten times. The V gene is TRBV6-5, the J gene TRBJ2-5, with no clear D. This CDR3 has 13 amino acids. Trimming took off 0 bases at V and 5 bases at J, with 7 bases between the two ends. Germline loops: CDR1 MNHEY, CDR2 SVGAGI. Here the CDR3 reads CASSYSVMETQYF. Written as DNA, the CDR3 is TGTGCCAGCAGTTACTCCGTGATGGAGACCCAGTACTTC.

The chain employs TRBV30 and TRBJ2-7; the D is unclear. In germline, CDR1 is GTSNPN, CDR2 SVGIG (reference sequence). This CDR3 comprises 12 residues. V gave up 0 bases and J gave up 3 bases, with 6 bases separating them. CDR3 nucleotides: TGTGCCTGGAGTGTACTGATCTACGAGCAGTACTTC. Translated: CAWSVLIYEQYF.

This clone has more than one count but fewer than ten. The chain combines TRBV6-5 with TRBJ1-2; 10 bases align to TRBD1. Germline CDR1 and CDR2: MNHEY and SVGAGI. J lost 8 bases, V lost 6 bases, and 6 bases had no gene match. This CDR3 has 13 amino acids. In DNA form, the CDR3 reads TGTGCCAGCAGGCGACAGGGGGCGGGAGGCTACACCTTC. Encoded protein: CASRRQGAGGYTF.

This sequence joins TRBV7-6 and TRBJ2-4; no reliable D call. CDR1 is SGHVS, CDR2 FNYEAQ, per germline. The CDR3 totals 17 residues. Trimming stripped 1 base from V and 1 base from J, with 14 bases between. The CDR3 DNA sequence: TGTGCCAGCAGCTTAGAGGGTCAAGGTTCGGCCAAAAACATTCAGTACTTC. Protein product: CASSLEGQGSAKNIQYF. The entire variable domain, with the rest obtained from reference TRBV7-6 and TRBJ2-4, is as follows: GAGVSQSPRYKVTKRGQDVALRCDPISGHVSLYWYRQALGQGPEFLTYFNYEAQQDKSGLPNDRFSAERPEGSISTLTIQRTEQRDSAMYRCASSLEGQGSAKNIQYFGAGTRLSVL.

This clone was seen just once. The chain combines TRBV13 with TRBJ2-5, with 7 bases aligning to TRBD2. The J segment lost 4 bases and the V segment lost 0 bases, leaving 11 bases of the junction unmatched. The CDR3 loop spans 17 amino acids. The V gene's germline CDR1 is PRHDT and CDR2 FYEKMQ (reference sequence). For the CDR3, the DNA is TGTGCCAGCAGCTTAGGCCGCGGCGGGAGTATGGGAGAGACCCAGTACTTC. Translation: CASSLGRGGSMGETQYF. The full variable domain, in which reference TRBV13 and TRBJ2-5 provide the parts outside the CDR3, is AAGVIQSPRHLIKEKRETATLKCYPIPRHDTVYWYQQGPGQDPQFLISFYEKMQSDKGSIPDRFSAQQFSDYHSELNMSSLELGDSALYFCASSLGRGGSMGETQYFGPGTRLLVL.

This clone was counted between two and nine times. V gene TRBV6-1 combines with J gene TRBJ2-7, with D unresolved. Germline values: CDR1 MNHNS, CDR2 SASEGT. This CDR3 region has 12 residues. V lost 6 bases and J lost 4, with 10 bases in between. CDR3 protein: CASSPDPYEQYF. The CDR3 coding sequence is TGTGCCAGCAGCCCCGACCCATACGAGCAGTACTTC.

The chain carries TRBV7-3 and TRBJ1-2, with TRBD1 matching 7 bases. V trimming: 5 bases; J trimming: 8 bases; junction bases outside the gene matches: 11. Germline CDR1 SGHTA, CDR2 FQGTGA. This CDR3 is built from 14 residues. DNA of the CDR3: TGTGCCAGCAGCCCGCAAAGCCAGGGGGACGGCTACACCTTC. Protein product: CASSPQSQGDGYTF. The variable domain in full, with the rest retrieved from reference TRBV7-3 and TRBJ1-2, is GAGVSQTPSNKVTEKGKYVELRCDPISGHTALYWYRQSLGQGPEFLIYFQGTGAADDSGLPNDRFFAVRPEGSVSTLKIQRTERGDSAVYLCASSPQSQGDGYTFGSGTRLTVV.